The 28 T cell receptor beta chains below come from one sample, sequenced in a study of blood T cell repertoires in COVID-19. The data were produced by immunoSEQ multiplex PCR, yet TCRdb's version contains in-frame clones alone and is incomplete. The sample shows about 210,000 clones, roughly 80% of them seen only once. Sequenced material: peripheral blood. Receptor source: a woman aged 70-85 years with acute or convalescent COVID-19.

The V call is TRBV30, the J call TRBJ2-4; 7 positions agree with TRBD1. J gave up 5 bases and V 2 bases, and 12 bases lay outside the gene matches. Germline assignment: CDR1 GTSNPN and CDR2 SVGIG (reference sequence). There are 16 residues in the CDR3. Here the CDR3 reads CAWSLPTGRLQNIQYF. Here the CDR3 DNA reads TGTGCCTGGAGTTTGCCGACAGGGCGTCTGCAAAACATTCAGTACTTC.

The chain recombines TRBV9 with TRBJ2-3; the D gene is possibly TRBD1 (5 bases). V lost 4 bases, J lost 8 bases, and 17 bases lay in between. CDR1 SGDLS and CDR2 YYNGEE come from the germline V gene. The CDR3 covers 14 residues. CDR3 coding DNA: TGTGCCAGCAGCCGTCCTGAGGCTGGGGCTACGCAGTATTTT. Protein sequence: CASSRPEAGATQYF.

The J gene is TRBJ2-5, the V gene TRBV3-1 (or the pseudogene TRBV3-2); 9 bases align to TRBD2. The germline gives CDR1 LGHDT, CDR2 YNNKEL (reference sequence). Unmatched junction bases numbered 12, after V lost 4 bases and J lost 6 bases. This CDR3 has 16 amino acids. The CDR3 DNA follows: TGTGCCAGCAGCCGGGGAAGCGGGGGGAAGTGGAAGACCCAGTACTTC. Protein product: CASSRGSGGKWKTQYF.

The gene calls are TRBV10-1 and TRBJ2-3; possibly TRBD2 for D (5 bases). The CDR3 runs to 14 residues. Germline CDR1 and CDR2: WNHNN and SYGVQD (reference sequence). The V gene lost 3 bases and the J gene lost 6 bases, with 13 bases spanning the gap. DNA of the CDR3: TGCGCCAGCAGTGACAGTGGCCGGAGGGATACGCAGTATTTT. This gives the protein CASSDSGRRDTQYF.

The chain carries TRBV13 and TRBJ2-2, with D perhaps matching TRBD1 (5 bases). Germline V CDR1 and CDR2: PRHDT, FYEKMQ (reference sequence). The CDR3 runs 14 residues. Trimming pared 6 bases from V and 5 bases from J, leaving 13 bases between. The CDR3 reads CASRRTRWTGELFF. CDR3 bases: TGTGCCAGCAGGCGGACACGGTGGACCGGGGAGCTGTTTTTT.

The chain links TRBV3-1 (or the pseudogene TRBV3-2) to TRBJ2-7; no reliable D call. V dropped 4 bases and J dropped 5 bases, with 18 bases sitting between them. Germline values: CDR1 LGHDT, CDR2 YNNKEL (reference sequence). This CDR3 has 15 amino acids. The CDR3 region has the DNA TGTGCCAGCAGCCGTGACCCTACCATAACAGACGAGCAGTACTTC. This encodes CASSRDPTITDEQYF.

The chain joins TRBV19 to TRBJ1-3; D remains ambiguous. V lost 6 bases and J lost 0, with 12 bases in between. This CDR3 has 15 residues. Germline V CDR1 and CDR2: LNHDA, SQIVND (reference sequence). The CDR3 DNA reads TGTGCCAGTAGATACGACACCGACTCTGGAAACACCATATATTTT. The encoded protein is CASRYDTDSGNTIYF.

With regard to this clone: One end of the junction is discordant with germline, which a read error may explain. J is TRBJ2-7 and V is TRBV10-3; D remains ambiguous. This CDR3 is built from 11 residues. Germline V gene lookup returns CDR1 ENHRY and CDR2 SYGVKD. In DNA, the CDR3 is TGTGCCATCAGTGAGTCGAACGAAGTACGGTTC. Protein: CAISESNEVRF.

The rearrangement uses TRBV27 and TRBJ2-7; tentative D call: TRBD1 (5 bases). CDR1 and CDR2 (germline): MNHEY, SMNVEV (reference sequence). V shed 9 bases and J shed 2 bases, with 17 bases lying between them. The CDR3 has 14 amino acids. In DNA form, the CDR3 reads TGTGCCAGTGCCAGCAGTGGCAGGGCCTACGAGCAGTACTTC. Translated: CASASSGRAYEQYF.

This chain uses TRBV3-1 (or the pseudogene TRBV3-2) with TRBJ2-1; 10 bases map to TRBD2. Germline V gives CDR1 LGHDT, CDR2 YNNKEL (reference sequence). J lost 4 bases, V lost 3 bases, and 9 bases had no gene match. The CDR3 is 17 amino acids. CDR3 sequence reads: CASSHSLAGASYNEQFF. As DNA, the CDR3 is TGTGCCAGCAGCCACTCTCTAGCGGGGGCTTCGTACAATGAGCAGTTCTTC.

The chain employs TRBV7-2 and TRBJ2-6; D ambiguous. The length of the CDR3 is 18 residues. V was trimmed by 1 base and J by 0 bases, leaving 13 bases between them. Germline lookup yields CDR1 SGHTA and CDR2 FQGNSA. The chain's CDR3 is CASSLGSSRFSGANVLTF. The CDR3 DNA is TGTGCCAGCAGCTTAGGGTCCTCGAGATTCTCTGGGGCCAACGTCCTGACTTTC.

CDR3 coding DNA: TGTGCCAGCAGCCTATCGACAGGTATTAACTATGGCTACACCTTC. Translating it yields CASSLSTGINYGYTF. The V call is TRBV3-1 (or the pseudogene TRBV3-2), the J call TRBJ1-2; tentatively, D is TRBD1 (6 bases). CDR3 size: 15 residues. With 4 bases removed from V and 1 base from J, the gap between germline ends came to 13 bases. Germline assignment: CDR1 LGHDT and CDR2 YNNKEL (reference sequence).

With regard to this clone: Other nucleotide sequences in the sample specify the same CDR3. The chain uses TRBV24-1 and TRBJ2-7; TRBD1 aligns across 7 bases. Germline CDR1 reads KGHDR; CDR2 reads SFDVKD. The length of the CDR3 is 14 residues. Trimming took 5 bases from V and 7 from J; bases not matched to a gene: 10. The CDR3 region has the DNA TGTGCCACCAGTGCCTCACCTGGCAGGGGGGAGCAGTACTTC. Translation: CATSASPGRGEQYF.

This sequence joins TRBV29-1 and TRBJ2-7, with 7 bases identical to TRBD2. The CDR3 is 13 residues long. Per germline, CDR1 SQVTM and CDR2 ANQGSEA. Losses at the gene ends were 5 bases for V and 4 bases for J; bases not matched to a gene: 8. The chain's CDR3 is CSVNGLGGYEQYF. As DNA, the CDR3 is TGCAGCGTTAATGGACTAGGAGGTTACGAGCAGTACTTC.

This chain links TRBV12-3 or TRBV12-4 with TRBJ1-6; TRBD1 might be the D (6 bases). This CDR3 region has 13 residues. Trimming shortened V by 1 base and J by 10 bases, and 8 bases separated the two germline ends. CDR3 region: CASSLGTGSPLHF. CDR3 in DNA: TGTGCCAGCAGTTTAGGCACAGGGTCACCCCTCCACTTT.

J is TRBJ2-5 and V is TRBV29-1; TRBD2 is a possible D gene (6 bases). The V gene's germline CDR1 is SQVTM and CDR2 ANQGSEA. Trimming took off 6 bases at V and 4 bases at J, with 12 bases between the two ends. The CDR3 runs 12 residues. As DNA, the CDR3 is TGCAGCGTCGCCCGGGACTCAGAGACCCAGTACTTC. It encodes CSVARDSETQYF.

The chain couples TRBV10-3 to TRBJ2-7; 8 bases map to TRBD1. The germline gives CDR1 ENHRY, CDR2 SYGVKD. The CDR3 has 14 residues. V shed 6 bases and J 5 bases; nucleotides not matched to a gene: 9. CDR3 loop: CAISPRDRNNEQYF. The CDR3 bases are TGTGCCATCAGCCCCCGGGACAGGAATAACGAGCAGTACTTC.

A note on this clone: The junction departs from the called germline gene at one end, perhaps through a read error. This chain connects TRBV7-2 to TRBJ2-2, with 9 positions matching TRBD2. Germline V lookup: CDR1 SGHTA, CDR2 FQGNSA. This CDR3 spans 17 amino acids. This chain's CDR3 is CASSPRSGGAKTGELFF. DNA for the CDR3: TGTGCCAGCAGCCCACGTAGCGGGGGCGCGAAGACCGGGGAGCTGTTTTTT.

The rearrangement joins TRBV6-4 to TRBJ1-3, with 10 bases aligning to TRBD1. CDR1 and CDR2 from the germline V gene are MRHNA and SNTAGT. Losses at the gene ends were 6 bases for V and 4 bases for J; bases not matched to a gene: 15. This CDR3 region has 18 residues. The CDR3 sequence is CASSESKRDRGQGNTIYF. In DNA form, the CDR3 reads TGTGCCAGCAGCGAGAGCAAAAGGGACAGGGGTCAGGGAAACACCATATATTTT.

The CDR3 nucleotides are TGTGCCAGCAGCCAAGAAAGAGTCCAAGAGACCCAGTACTTC. Translating gives CASSQERVQETQYF. The chain joins TRBV3-1 (or the pseudogene TRBV3-2) to TRBJ2-5; D is undetermined. The germline V gene encodes CDR1 LGHDT and CDR2 YNNKEL (reference sequence). The CDR3 runs to 14 residues. Trimming took 0 bases from V and 1 from J, leaving 6 bases between them.

This rearrangement joins TRBV7-2 to TRBJ2-5; D might be TRBD2 (6 bases). Trimming removed 5 bases from V and 5 bases from J, with 12 bases in between. Germline V gives CDR1 SGHTA, CDR2 FQGNSA. The length of the CDR3 is 13 residues. The CDR3: CASSTSRGETQYF. The CDR3 DNA sequence: TGTGCCAGCAGCACCTCCCGGGGGGAGACCCAGTACTTC.

This clone was detected ten times or more. The chain is built from TRBV6-5 and TRBJ2-5; a weak D match, TRBD1 (5 bases). The germline CDR1 and CDR2 sequences are MNHEY and SVGAGI. CDR3 length equals 14 residues. Trimming shortened V by 4 bases and J by 5 bases, and 14 bases separated the two germline ends. This chain's CDR3 is CASSSTGRVETQYF. CDR3 nucleotides: TGTGCCAGCAGTTCGACCGGCAGGGTGGAGACCCAGTACTTC.

The V call is TRBV6-4, the J call TRBJ2-1; 8 nucleotides align to TRBD1. The CDR3 has 16 residues. The V gene's germline CDR1 is MRHNA and CDR2 SNTAGT. The J segment lost 2 bases and the V segment lost 0 bases, leaving 3 bases of the junction unmatched. In DNA form, the CDR3 reads TGTGCCAGCAGTGACTCGGAACAGGGGGCCTACAATGAGCAGTTCTTC. Its translation: CASSDSEQGAYNEQFF.

The chain uses TRBV12-3 or TRBV12-4 and TRBJ1-2; no firm D call. The CDR3 sequence is 12 residues long. The germline V and J ends were trimmed by 3 bases and 8 bases, with 10 bases remaining between them. CDR3 DNA sequence: TGTGCCAGCAGTTTGGGATCGGGGGGCTACACCTTC. It encodes CASSLGSGGYTF.

The V call is TRBV2, the J call TRBJ2-7, with TRBD1 as a possible D gene (6 bases). The CDR3 consists of 17 residues. V gave up 11 bases and J gave up 9 bases, with 35 bases separating them. CDR1 is SNHLY and CDR2 is FYNNEI in the germline V gene. In DNA form, the CDR3 reads TGTGCCTGCTGTGATTTGCTGGTGGGGGCTCGGGGCCGGGGGCAGTACTTC. Residues: CACCDLLVGARGRGQYF.

The V call is TRBV2, the J call TRBJ2-3; the D gene is possibly TRBD2 (6 bases). CDR3 size: 15 residues. V was shortened by 4 bases and J by 1 base, with 12 bases between the two germline ends. Per germline, CDR1 SNHLY and CDR2 FYNNEI. As DNA, the CDR3 is TGTGCCAGCAGTGTTGAGCGGGCACGCACAGATACGCAGTATTTT. This codes for CASSVERARTDTQYF.

The CDR3 sequence is CASSPLAGVTDTQYF. DNA for the CDR3: TGTGCCAGCAGCCCATTAGCGGGGGTTACCGATACGCAGTATTTT. The chain is built from TRBV14 and TRBJ2-3, with TRBD2 identical over 9 bases. This CDR3 is built from 15 residues. The V gene end was trimmed by 4 bases and the J gene end by 6 bases; junction bases not matched to a gene: 8. Germline CDR1 and CDR2: SGHDN and FVKESK.

The chain employs TRBV2 and TRBJ1-2; TRBD1 agrees at 7 bases. J gave up 5 bases and V 2 bases, and 5 bases lay outside the gene matches. Per the germline V gene, CDR1 is SNHLY and CDR2 is FYNNEI. The CDR3 has 14 amino acids. The CDR3 region is CASSELGTVYGYTF. CDR3 nucleotides: TGTGCCAGCAGTGAACTCGGGACAGTTTATGGCTACACCTTC.